The 8 T cell receptor beta chains listed next were all sequenced from one sample in a study of blood T cells in healthy people across ages. A J-beta primer mix and a sample-barcoded 5' primer were used in a second PCR of about 6 to 12 cycles. TCRdb reprocessed the 5' RACE reads with MiXCR, giving one entry per CDR3 protein. The table shows about 900,000 distinct CDR3 sequences, with 45% to 50% occurring only once. Sequences were obtained from blood. All receptors derive from a man aged 25 to 45 in good health.

V gene TRBV6-5 combines with J gene TRBJ1-4, with D perhaps matching TRBD1 (5 bases). Germline V gene lookup returns CDR1 MNHEY and CDR2 SVGAGI. V was trimmed by 8 bases and J by 4 bases, leaving 11 bases between them. The CDR3 length is 13 residues. This CDR3 reads CASAGRINEKLFF. CDR3 DNA: TGTGCCAGCGCGGGACGGATTAATGAAAAACTGTTTTTT.

CDR3 protein: CSARSGGGGTEAFF. The CDR3 DNA sequence: TGCAGTGCTAGATCGGGAGGGGGAGGGACTGAAGCTTTCTTT. This chain links TRBV20-1 with TRBJ1-1, with a possible D match to TRBD1 (6 bases). V lost 2 bases to trimming and J lost 5 bases, with 15 bases between them. Germline loops: CDR1 DFQATT, CDR2 SNEGSKA (reference sequence). This CDR3 has 14 residues.

The rearrangement uses TRBV6-5 and TRBJ2-7; D tentatively reads TRBD1 or TRBD2 (5 bases each). This CDR3 is built from 16 residues. Germline loops: CDR1 MNHEY, CDR2 SVGAGI. Trimming took off 5 bases at V and 2 bases at J, with 19 bases between the two ends. The CDR3 protein is CASSRFTPRETYEQYF. The CDR3 bases are TGTGCCAGCAGTCGGTTTACGCCCAGGGAGACCTACGAGCAGTACTTC.

The chain couples TRBV7-2 to TRBJ2-3; TRBD2 aligns across 10 bases. The junction had 3 bases not matched to a gene; V was cut back by 5 bases and J by 1 base. The germline CDR1 and CDR2 sequences are SGHTA and FQGNSA. This CDR3 region has 15 residues. CDR3 region: CASSALAGGTDTQYF. Here the CDR3 DNA reads TGTGCCAGCAGCGCTCTAGCGGGGGGCACAGATACGCAGTATTTT.

The CDR3 DNA reads TGTGCCAGCAGTTACTCACAGGTTCGCGACACCGGGGAGCTGTTTTTT. This encodes CASSYSQVRDTGELFF. J is TRBJ2-2 and V is TRBV7-9; tentatively, D is TRBD1 (5 bases). V was clipped by 6 bases and J by 3 bases, with 17 bases between them. The CDR3 is 16 residues long. The germline CDR1 and CDR2 sequences are SEHNR and FQNEAQ (reference sequence). Drawing the rest from reference TRBV7-9 and TRBJ2-2, the complete variable domain is DTGVSQNPRHKITKRGQNVTFRCDPISEHNRLYWYRQTLGQGPEFLTYFQNEAQLEKSRLLSDRFSAERPKGSFSTLEIQRTEQGDSAMYLCASSYSQVRDTGELFFGEGSRLTVL.

This clonotype was recorded a few times. The J gene is TRBJ1-1, the V gene TRBV6-5; 8 bases map to TRBD1. Germline V CDR1 and CDR2: MNHEY, SVGAGI. V lost 0 bases and J lost 4; bases outside the gene matches: 10. The CDR3 sequence is 17 residues long. CDR3 protein: CASSYSADRAYGTEAFF. The CDR3 DNA reads as TGTGCCAGCAGTTACTCAGCGGACAGGGCTTACGGCACTGAAGCTTTCTTT.

The chain carries TRBV14 and TRBJ1-2; D perhaps matches TRBD1 (6 bases). This CDR3 comprises 15 residues. V was shortened by 0 bases and J by 4 bases, with 12 bases between the two germline ends. Germline CDR1 is SGHDN and CDR2 is FVKESK. DNA of the CDR3: TGTGCCAGCAGCCAAGACGCGGGGGGCGGCTATGGCTACACCTTC. It codes for CASSQDAGGGYGYTF.

This chain connects TRBV6-6 to TRBJ1-3; the D is unclear. Deletions cut 3 bases from V and 1 base from J, with 16 bases between. The CDR3 runs to 17 residues. Germline V lookup: CDR1 MNHNY, CDR2 SVGAGI (reference sequence). DNA for the CDR3: TGTGCCAGCAGTTATGAGCCAGATAGGGCTTCTGGAAACACCATATATTTT. Protein: CASSYEPDRASGNTIYF.